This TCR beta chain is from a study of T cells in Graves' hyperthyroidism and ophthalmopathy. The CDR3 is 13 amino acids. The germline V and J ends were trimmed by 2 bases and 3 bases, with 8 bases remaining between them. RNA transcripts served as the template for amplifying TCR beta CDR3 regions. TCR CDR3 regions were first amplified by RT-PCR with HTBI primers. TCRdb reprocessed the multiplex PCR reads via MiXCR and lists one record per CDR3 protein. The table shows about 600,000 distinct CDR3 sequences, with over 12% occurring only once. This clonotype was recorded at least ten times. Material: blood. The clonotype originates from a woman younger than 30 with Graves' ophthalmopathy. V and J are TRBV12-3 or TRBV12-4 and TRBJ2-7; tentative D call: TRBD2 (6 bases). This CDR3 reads CASSLRTNYEQYF. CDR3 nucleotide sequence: TGTGCCAGCAGTTTAAGGACTAACTACGAGCAGTACTTC.